Below, 25 T cell receptor beta chains from the same sample are listed, as sequenced in a study of blood T cell repertoires in COVID-19. Measured with immunoSEQ multiplex PCR; TCRdb has only the in-frame clones, and not every one. This table holds 20,000 or so clones, about 90% found once. What was sequenced was peripheral blood. The receptors come from a human donor in a cohort sampled during active COVID-19.

The rearrangement links TRBV18 to TRBJ2-2; 12 bases fit TRBD2. Germline V lookup: CDR1 KGHSH, CDR2 LQKENI. Losses at the gene ends were 6 bases for V and 9 bases for J; bases not matched to a gene: 8. This CDR3 comprises 15 residues. The chain's CDR3 is CASSPTSGRIRELFF. In nucleotides, the CDR3 is TGTGCCAGCTCCCCTACTAGCGGGAGGATCCGGGAGCTGTTTTTT.

The chain joins TRBV7-9 to TRBJ1-5; D may be TRBD1 (6 bases). Trimming removed 1 base at V and 7 bases at J, with 11 bases between. The CDR3 covers 14 residues. Germline CDR1 and CDR2: SEHNR and FQNEAQ (reference sequence). The CDR3 is CASSLETGGQPQHF. Here the CDR3 DNA reads TGTGCCAGCAGCTTAGAGACAGGCGGGCAGCCCCAGCATTTT.

This clone was recorded once. The CDR3 bases are TGTGCCAGCAGCTTAGACAGGGGACCCTCCGGGACCCAGTACTTC. The encoded protein is CASSLDRGPSGTQYF. This chain joins TRBV7-6 and TRBJ2-5, with TRBD1 identical over 7 bases. Germline V gene data show CDR1 as SGHVS and CDR2 as FNYEAQ. The CDR3 runs to 15 residues. V was pared by 1 base and J by 7 bases, with 9 bases of the junction left unmatched.

The chain combines TRBV7-2 with TRBJ2-7; 8 nucleotides align to TRBD1. V lost 5 bases to trimming and J lost 3 bases; unmatched junction nucleotides: 6. The germline V gene encodes CDR1 SGHTA and CDR2 FQGNSA. The CDR3 covers 14 residues. For the CDR3, the DNA is TGTGCCAGCAGCGCCTGGACAGGGAGCTACGAGCAGTACTTC. Amino acid sequence: CASSAWTGSYEQYF.

The chain employs TRBV5-5 and TRBJ2-5, with D unclear. CDR1 SGHKS and CDR2 YYEKEE come from the germline V gene (reference sequence). This CDR3 region has 14 residues. With 4 bases removed from V and 1 base from J, the gap between germline ends came to 11 bases. The CDR3 reads CASSPGAFQETQYF. In nucleotides, the CDR3 is TGTGCCAGCAGCCCTGGAGCCTTCCAAGAGACCCAGTACTTC.

The rearrangement links TRBV5-1 to TRBJ2-2; 8 positions agree with TRBD1. CDR3 length equals 16 residues. Looked up from germline, CDR1 is SGHRS and CDR2 is YFSETQ. The junction had 11 bases not matched to a gene; V was cut back by 3 bases and J by 7 bases. DNA of the CDR3: TGCGCCAGCAGCTCCCTATCTGGACAGGGCGGCGGGGAGCTGTTTTTT. Translated: CASSSLSGQGGGELFF. Looking up the rest from reference TRBV5-1 and TRBJ2-2 gives the full variable domain: KAGVTQTPRYLIKTRGQQVTLSCSPISGHRSVSWYQQTPGQGLQFLFEYFSETQRNKGNFPGRFSGRQFSNSRSEMNVSTLELGDSALYLCASSSLSGQGGGELFFGEGSRLTVL.

V gene TRBV4-1 combines with J gene TRBJ2-3; D gene uncertain. V was trimmed by 0 bases and J by 5 bases, leaving 9 bases between them. The CDR3 sequence is 14 residues long. Germline loops: CDR1 MGHRA, CDR2 YSYEKL. The CDR3 DNA is TGCGCCAGCAGCCAAGACCTTATTTTAGATACGCAGTATTTT. This gives the protein CASSQDLILDTQYF.

This chain uses TRBV6-5 with TRBJ2-1; TRBD1 matches 7 bases. CDR1 MNHEY and CDR2 SVGAGI come from the germline V gene. Trimming at V came to 5 bases and at J to 4 bases, leaving 5 bases not matched to a gene. The CDR3 totals 14 residues. This CDR3 is CASSPGQIYNEQFF. The CDR3 DNA sequence: TGTGCCAGCAGTCCGGGACAGATATACAATGAGCAGTTCTTC.

The CDR3 sequence: CASGSSAGAETQYF. The CDR3 bases are TGTGCTAGTGGCTCCTCTGCGGGAGCGGAGACCCAGTACTTC. The V gene is TRBV12-5, the J gene TRBJ2-5, with TRBD2 matching 7 bases. J was trimmed by 5 bases and V by 6 bases; bases with no gene match: 9. Germline V lookup: CDR1 LGHNT, CDR2 FRNRAP. The CDR3 loop spans 14 amino acids.

The chain employs TRBV18 and TRBJ2-3; D gene unclear. CDR3 length: 12 amino acids. In germline, CDR1 is KGHSH, CDR2 LQKENI. V shed 4 bases and J shed 8 bases, with 10 bases lying between them. CDR3 DNA: TGTGCCAGCTCACGTGACATGGGTACGCAGTATTTT. Translated, it gives CASSRDMGTQYF.

The J gene is TRBJ2-7, the V gene TRBV5-1, with 8 bases identical to TRBD2. V lost 4 bases and J lost 3; bases outside the gene matches: 9. The germline CDR1 and CDR2 sequences are SGHRS and YFSETQ. CDR3 length: 15 amino acids. In DNA form, the CDR3 reads TGCGCCAGCAGCCCGGCGGTAGCGGGGAGCTACGAGCAGTACTTC. Its protein is CASSPAVAGSYEQYF.

This chain uses TRBV7-2 with TRBJ2-2; 8 bases line up with TRBD1. Germline loops: CDR1 SGHTA, CDR2 FQGNSA. The V and J ends lost 5 bases and 7 bases, in that order; junction bases with no gene match: 12. The length of the CDR3 is 16 residues. In DNA, the CDR3 is TGTGCCAGCAGCCGCCGCCAGGGGGCGATGGGCGGGGAGCTGTTTTTT. Its protein is CASSRRQGAMGGELFF.

CDR3 sequence reads: CASSSDIHGYTF. Here the CDR3 DNA reads TGTGCCAGCAGCTCGGACATCCACGGCTACACCTTC. The chain couples TRBV7-2 to TRBJ1-2; maybe TRBD1 (5 bases). The ends were cut back, 4 bases at V and 8 bases at J, with 11 bases in the middle. Per the germline V gene, CDR1 is SGHTA and CDR2 is FQGNSA. CDR3 length: 12 amino acids.

This clone was detected only once. The chain links TRBV3-1 (or the pseudogene TRBV3-2) to TRBJ1-2; D not certain. Germline V gene data show CDR1 as LGHDT and CDR2 as YNNKEL (reference sequence). Trimming pared 0 bases from V and 2 bases from J, leaving 4 bases between. This CDR3 comprises 13 residues. The CDR3 spells CASSQDRNYGYTF. In nucleotides, the CDR3 is TGTGCCAGCAGCCAAGACAGGAACTATGGCTACACCTTC.

J is TRBJ1-4 and V is TRBV2, with 8 bases lining up with TRBD1. CDR1 and CDR2 from the germline V gene are SNHLY and FYNNEI. V gave up 8 bases and J gave up 0 bases; unmatched junction bases: 5. The length of the CDR3 is 15 residues. The CDR3 spells CASQGAEATNEKLFF. DNA of the CDR3: TGTGCCAGCCAGGGGGCCGAGGCAACTAATGAAAAACTGTTTTTT.

This sequence joins TRBV19 and TRBJ1-2; D remains ambiguous. Germline V CDR1 and CDR2: LNHDA, SQIVND (reference sequence). This CDR3 spans 15 amino acids. V lost 5 bases and J 8 bases, leaving 21 bases between the germline ends. CDR3 DNA: TGTGCCAGTAGTGACACCCGGGATAATCCTCGGGGCTACACCTTC. It encodes CASSDTRDNPRGYTF.

The chain couples TRBV14 to TRBJ2-3; D is uncertain. The germline CDR1 and CDR2 sequences are SGHDN and FVKESK. The CDR3 runs to 11 residues. Trimming took 4 bases from V and 6 from J, leaving 5 bases between them. CDR3 nucleotide sequence: TGTGCCAGCAGCCTCATGGATACGCAGTATTTT. As protein: CASSLMDTQYF.

The rearrangement links TRBV7-2 to TRBJ1-2, with D possibly being TRBD1 (5 bases). The CDR3 length is 15 residues. Trimming left V 6 bases short and J 1 base short, with 15 bases between. The germline CDR1 and CDR2 sequences are SGHTA and FQGNSA. In DNA form, the CDR3 reads TGTGCCAGCAGTCAATCAGGGCCGATTAACTATGGCTACACCTTC. Its protein product is CASSQSGPINYGYTF.

The genes are TRBV9 and TRBJ2-1, with D tentatively TRBD2 (6 bases). Trimming stripped 3 bases from V and 0 bases from J, with 10 bases between. Germline V CDR1 and CDR2: SGDLS, YYNGEE. CDR3 length: 15 residues. CDR3: CASSADGGSYNEQFF. In DNA, the CDR3 is TGTGCCAGCAGCGCAGACGGGGGCTCCTACAATGAGCAGTTCTTC.

CDR3 in DNA: TGTGCCAGCAGAGGACCGGGAGACGGCACAGATACGCAGTATTTT. Translating gives CASRGPGDGTDTQYF. J is TRBJ2-3 and V is TRBV13, with D perhaps matching TRBD2 (6 bases). The germline V gene has CDR1 PRHDT and CDR2 FYEKMQ (reference sequence). With 6 bases removed from V and 1 base from J, the gap between germline ends came to 14 bases. The CDR3 has 15 amino acids.

This clone was counted a single time. The CDR3 here is CASSLIGIETQYF. CDR3 DNA sequence: TGTGCCAGCAGCTTAATCGGTATTGAGACCCAGTACTTC. The chain uses TRBV7-2 and TRBJ2-5, with D unresolved. V lost 2 bases to trimming and J lost 5 bases, with 9 bases between them. The CDR3 is 13 residues long. The V gene's germline CDR1 is SGHTA and CDR2 FQGNSA.

The V and J genes are TRBV6-5 and TRBJ2-7, with 8 bases identical to TRBD2. CDR1 is MNHEY, CDR2 SVGAGI, per germline. The length of the CDR3 is 14 residues. Trimming removed 5 bases from V and 2 bases from J; junction bases left unmatched: 5. CDR3 sequence (DNA): TGTGCCAGCAGTCGGGGGGGAGTTACCTACGAGCAGTACTTC. Residues: CASSRGGVTYEQYF.

The genes are TRBV6-6 and TRBJ2-5, with TRBD1 matching over 8 bases. CDR1 and CDR2 (germline): MNHNY, SVGAGI (reference sequence). The V gene end was trimmed by 6 bases and the J gene end by 2 bases; junction bases not matched to a gene: 5. This CDR3 is built from 14 residues. CDR3 loop: CASSPGGRQETQYF. In DNA form, the CDR3 reads TGTGCCAGCAGCCCAGGGGGCCGGCAAGAGACCCAGTACTTC.

As regards this clone: Other nucleotide sequences from this sample produce the same CDR3. The chain recombines TRBV7-3 with TRBJ2-3; 8 bases match TRBD1. This CDR3 contains 15 residues. In germline, CDR1 is SGHTA, CDR2 FQGTGA. With 5 bases clipped from V and 5 bases from J, the junction kept 9 bases outside the gene matches. The CDR3 sequence: CASSPRPDRGDTQYF. CDR3 nucleotides: TGTGCCAGCAGCCCACGACCCGACAGGGGAGATACGCAGTATTTT. Using reference TRBV7-3 and TRBJ2-3 for the parts outside the CDR3, the full variable domain is GAGVSQTPSNKVTEKGKYVELRCDPISGHTALYWYRQSLGQGPEFLIYFQGTGAADDSGLPNDRFFAVRPEGSVSTLKIQRTERGDSAVYLCASSPRPDRGDTQYFGPGTRLTVL.

Comment on this clone: A junction boundary mismatches the germline segment, possibly from a read error. At the DNA level, this CDR3 is encoded by other sequences in the same sample as well. V gene TRBV28 combines with J gene TRBJ1-3; the match to TRBD1 covers 9 bases. CDR3 length: 16 residues. Germline lookup yields CDR1 MDHEN and CDR2 SYDVKM. CDR3 sequence: CASSLSTGGGGNTIYF. CDR3 nucleotide sequence: TGTGCCAGCAGTTTATCCACAGGGGGCGGTGGAAATACCATATATTTT.